This passage covers 6 T cell receptor beta chains from one sample sequenced in a study of cytomegalovirus exposure and HLA in healthy donors. Amplification used 60 Vbeta primers and 13 Jbeta primers. Here immunoSEQ multiplex PCR was the method, and the copy in TCRdb shows in-frame clones only, minus some. The sample consists of over 150,000 clones, 87% of them appearing once. Material for sequencing was PBMCs. The receptors were gathered from a girl under two years old in good health and CMV-seronegative.

This clone was picked up a small number of times. V usage is TRBV7-3 and J usage is TRBJ2-7; a possible D gene is TRBD1 (5 bases). The CDR3 consists of 13 residues. V was pared by 3 bases and J by 6 bases, with 12 bases between. CDR1 and CDR2 (germline): SGHTA, FQGTGA. The CDR3 here is CASSFQQVCEQYF. Here the CDR3 DNA reads TGTGCCAGCAGCTTTCAACAGGTTTGCGAGCAGTACTTC.

The chain couples TRBV7-3 to TRBJ2-1; 7 bases are a match to TRBD2. Germline-derived CDR1 and CDR2 are SGHTA and FQGTGA. The CDR3 is made up of 14 amino acids. The V gene end was trimmed by 8 bases and the J gene end by 2 bases; junction bases not matched to a gene: 6. The CDR3: CASGEGPAYNEQFF. CDR3 in DNA: TGTGCCAGCGGGGAGGGCCCGGCCTACAATGAGCAGTTCTTC. Full variable domain (rest looked up from reference TRBV7-3 and TRBJ2-1): GAGVSQTPSNKVTEKGKYVELRCDPISGHTALYWYRQSLGQGPEFLIYFQGTGAADDSGLPNDRFFAVRPEGSVSTLKIQRTERGDSAVYLCASGEGPAYNEQFFGPGTRLTVL.

V is TRBV4-1 and J is TRBJ2-7, with 9 bases matching TRBD2. The V and J ends lost 1 base and 0 bases, in that order; junction bases with no gene match: 19. From germline, CDR1 is MGHRA and CDR2 YSYEKL. CDR3 length: 21 amino acids. The CDR3 nucleotides are TGCGCCAGCAGCCAAGCCCAGACTAGCGGACTACCCTTTAGGAGCTCCTACGAGCAGTACTTC. Residues: CASSQAQTSGLPFRSSYEQYF.

V gene TRBV19 combines with J gene TRBJ2-7, with a possible D match to TRBD2 (6 bases). Trimming took off 4 bases at V and 5 bases at J, with 6 bases between the two ends. Germline CDR1 LNHDA, CDR2 SQIVND (reference sequence). The CDR3 is 11 residues long. The CDR3 reads CASSSGDEQYF. The CDR3 nucleotides are TGTGCCAGTAGTAGCGGGGACGAGCAGTACTTC.

This rearrangement joins TRBV6-5 to TRBJ2-7; 9 bases align to TRBD1. Per germline, CDR1 MNHEY and CDR2 SVGAGI. This CDR3 region has 14 residues. V shed 5 bases and J 4 bases; nucleotides not matched to a gene: 6. The CDR3 nucleotides are TGTGCCAGCAGTCCGGGACAGGGAAAGTACGAGCAGTACTTC. Its translation is CASSPGQGKYEQYF.

The CDR3 nucleotides are TGTGCCAGCAGTGCGTGGACAGGCCAAGAGACCCAGTACTTC. It translates to CASSAWTGQETQYF. V and J are TRBV6-1 and TRBJ2-5; TRBD1 matches at 7 bases. Germline trimming cut 4 bases from V and 1 base from J; bases unmatched to any gene: 3. The CDR3 sequence is 14 residues long. Per the germline V gene, CDR1 is MNHNS and CDR2 is SASEGT.